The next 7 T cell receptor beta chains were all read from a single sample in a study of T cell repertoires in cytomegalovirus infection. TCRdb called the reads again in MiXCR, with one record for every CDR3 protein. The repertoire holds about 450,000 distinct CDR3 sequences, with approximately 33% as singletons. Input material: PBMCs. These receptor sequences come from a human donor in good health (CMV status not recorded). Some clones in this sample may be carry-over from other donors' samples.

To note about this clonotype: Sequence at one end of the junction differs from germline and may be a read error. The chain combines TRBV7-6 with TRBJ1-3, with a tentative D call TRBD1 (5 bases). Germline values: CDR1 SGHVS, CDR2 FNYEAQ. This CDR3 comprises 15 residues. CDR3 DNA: TGTGCTAGCAGCTTAGGAGAGGGGCCTGGAAACACCATATATTTT. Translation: CASSLGEGPGNTIYF.

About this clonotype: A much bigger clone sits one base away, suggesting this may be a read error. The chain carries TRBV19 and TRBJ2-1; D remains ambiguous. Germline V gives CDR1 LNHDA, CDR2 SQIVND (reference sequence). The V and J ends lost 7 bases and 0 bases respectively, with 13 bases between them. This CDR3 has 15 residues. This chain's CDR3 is CASIVPGSSYNEQFF. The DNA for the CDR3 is TGTGCCAGTATTGTACCAGGTAGCTCCTACAATGAGCAGTTCTTC.

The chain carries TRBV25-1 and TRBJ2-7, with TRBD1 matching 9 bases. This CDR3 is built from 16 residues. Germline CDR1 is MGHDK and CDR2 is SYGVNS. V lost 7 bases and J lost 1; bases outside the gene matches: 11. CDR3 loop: CASTLTTGTGSYEQYF. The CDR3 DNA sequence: TGTGCCAGCACTCTTACCACCGGGACAGGGTCCTACGAGCAGTACTTC.

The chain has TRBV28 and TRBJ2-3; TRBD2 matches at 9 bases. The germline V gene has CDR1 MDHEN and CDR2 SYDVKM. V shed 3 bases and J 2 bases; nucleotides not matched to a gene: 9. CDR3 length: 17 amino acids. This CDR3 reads CASSFQAGGHFTDTQYF. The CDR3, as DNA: TGTGCCAGCAGTTTCCAAGCGGGGGGTCATTTCACAGATACGCAGTATTTT.

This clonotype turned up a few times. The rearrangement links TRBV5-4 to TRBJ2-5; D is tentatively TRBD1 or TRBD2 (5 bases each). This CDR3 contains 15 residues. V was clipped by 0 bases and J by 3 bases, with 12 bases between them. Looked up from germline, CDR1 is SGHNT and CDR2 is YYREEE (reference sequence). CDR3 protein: CASSLAGTLKETQYF. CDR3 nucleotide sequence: TGTGCCAGCAGCTTGGCCGGGACGTTAAAAGAGACCCAGTACTTC.

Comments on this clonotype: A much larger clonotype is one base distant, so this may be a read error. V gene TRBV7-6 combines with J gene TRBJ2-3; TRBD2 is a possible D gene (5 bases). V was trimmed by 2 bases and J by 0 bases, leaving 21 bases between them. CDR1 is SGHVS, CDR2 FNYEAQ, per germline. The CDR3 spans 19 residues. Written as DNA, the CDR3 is TGTGCCAGCAGCTTACTGGGAGTCCGGGCCCTCAACAGCACAGATACGCAGTATTTT. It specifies CASSLLGVRALNSTDTQYF.

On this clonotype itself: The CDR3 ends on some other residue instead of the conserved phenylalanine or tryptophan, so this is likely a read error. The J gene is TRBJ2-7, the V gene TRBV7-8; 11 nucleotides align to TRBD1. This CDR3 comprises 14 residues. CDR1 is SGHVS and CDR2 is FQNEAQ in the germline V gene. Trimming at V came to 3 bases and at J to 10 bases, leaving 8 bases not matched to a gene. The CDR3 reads CASSLDRGLLLQYS. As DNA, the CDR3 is TGTGCCAGCAGCTTGGACAGGGGGCTCCTGCTTCAGTACTCA.